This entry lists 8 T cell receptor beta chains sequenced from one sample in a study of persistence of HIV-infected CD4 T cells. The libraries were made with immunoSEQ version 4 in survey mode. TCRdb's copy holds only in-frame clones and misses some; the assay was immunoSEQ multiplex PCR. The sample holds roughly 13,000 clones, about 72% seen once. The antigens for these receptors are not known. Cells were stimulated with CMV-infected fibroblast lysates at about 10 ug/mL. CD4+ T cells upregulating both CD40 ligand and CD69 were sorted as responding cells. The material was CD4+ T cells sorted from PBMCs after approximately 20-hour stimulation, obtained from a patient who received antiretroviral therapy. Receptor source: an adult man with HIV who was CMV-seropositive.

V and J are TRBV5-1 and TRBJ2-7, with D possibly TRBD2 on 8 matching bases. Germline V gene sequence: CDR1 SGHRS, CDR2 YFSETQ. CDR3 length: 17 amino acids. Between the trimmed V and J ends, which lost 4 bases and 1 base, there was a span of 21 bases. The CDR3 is CASSPALTGTRSYEQYF. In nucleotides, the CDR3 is TGCGCCAGCAGCCCTGCCCTGACAGGGACTAGGTCCTACGAGCAGTACTTC.

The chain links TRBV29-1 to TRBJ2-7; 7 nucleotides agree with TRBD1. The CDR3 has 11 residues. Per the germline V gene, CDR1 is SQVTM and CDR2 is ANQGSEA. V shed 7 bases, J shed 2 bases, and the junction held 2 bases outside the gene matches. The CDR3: CSAGQAYEQYF. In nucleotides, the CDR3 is TGCAGCGCTGGACAGGCCTACGAGCAGTACTTC.

The CDR3 here is CASSYGLARMDTQYF. The CDR3 nucleotides are TGTGCCAGCAGTTATGGGCTAGCGAGAATGGATACGCAGTATTTT. This chain links TRBV6-5 with TRBJ2-3; maybe TRBD2 (6 bases). Trimming removed 3 bases from V and 6 bases from J, with 16 bases in between. This CDR3 contains 15 residues. In germline, CDR1 is MNHEY, CDR2 SVGAGI.

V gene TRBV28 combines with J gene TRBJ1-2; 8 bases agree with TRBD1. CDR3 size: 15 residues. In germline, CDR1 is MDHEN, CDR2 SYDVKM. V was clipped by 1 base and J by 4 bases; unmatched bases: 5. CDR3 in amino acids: CASSLSGGAGYGYTF. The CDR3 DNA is TGTGCCAGCAGTTTATCAGGGGGCGCCGGCTATGGCTACACCTTC.

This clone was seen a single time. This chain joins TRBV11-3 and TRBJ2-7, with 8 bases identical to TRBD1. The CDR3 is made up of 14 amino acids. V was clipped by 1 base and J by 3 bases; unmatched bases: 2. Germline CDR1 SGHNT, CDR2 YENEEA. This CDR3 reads CASSLGTGNYEQYF. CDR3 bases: TGTGCCAGCAGCTTAGGGACAGGGAACTACGAGCAGTACTTC.

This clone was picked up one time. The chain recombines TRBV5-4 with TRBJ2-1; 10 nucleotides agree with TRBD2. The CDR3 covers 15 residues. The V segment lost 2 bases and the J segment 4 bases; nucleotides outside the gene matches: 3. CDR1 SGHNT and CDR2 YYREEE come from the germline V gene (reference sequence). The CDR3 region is CASSFSTSGYNEQFF. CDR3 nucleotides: TGTGCCAGCAGCTTTTCGACTAGCGGGTACAATGAGCAGTTCTTC.

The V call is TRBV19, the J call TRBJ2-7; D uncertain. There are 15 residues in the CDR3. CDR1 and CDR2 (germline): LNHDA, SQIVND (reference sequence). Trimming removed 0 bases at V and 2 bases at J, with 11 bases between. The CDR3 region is CASSIEARAPYEQYF. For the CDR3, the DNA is TGTGCCAGTAGTATAGAGGCTCGAGCCCCCTACGAGCAGTACTTC. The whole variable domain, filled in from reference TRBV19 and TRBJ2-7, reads DGGITQSPKYLFRKEGQNVTLSCEQNLNHDAMYWYRQDPGQGLRLIYYSQIVNDFQKGDIAEGYSVSREKKESFPLTVTSAQKNPTAFYLCASSIEARAPYEQYFGPGTRLTVT.

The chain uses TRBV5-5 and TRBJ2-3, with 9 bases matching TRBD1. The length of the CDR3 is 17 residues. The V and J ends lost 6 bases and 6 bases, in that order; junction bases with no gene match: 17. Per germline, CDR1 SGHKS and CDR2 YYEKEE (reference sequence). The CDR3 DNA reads TGTGCCAGCAAGCTAAACCTCGGGACAGGGCTCCGGGATACGCAGTATTTT. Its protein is CASKLNLGTGLRDTQYF.